These 19 T cell receptor beta chains were all obtained from the same sample, sequenced in a study of T cell repertoires in cytomegalovirus infection. TCRdb passed the reads through MiXCR, listing each CDR3 protein once. The sample includes some 350,000 distinct CDR3 sequences, roughly a third of them seen just once. Their target antigens are unknown. The sample consisted of cultured PBMCs, taken from culture after CMV antigen stimulation. These receptors were taken from a human donor in good health (CMV status not recorded). Some clones in this sample may be carry-over from other donors' samples.

This clonotype was recorded a few times. The rearrangement joins TRBV6-2 or TRBV6-3 to TRBJ2-4; D uncertain. V was clipped by 0 bases and J by 6 bases, with 12 bases between them. CDR3 size: 15 residues. The V gene's germline CDR1 is MNHEY and CDR2 SVGEGT. CDR3 region: CASSYSFERINIQYF. The CDR3, as DNA: TGTGCCAGCAGTTACTCGTTCGAGCGTATAAACATTCAGTACTTC.

Only a few counts were recorded for this clonotype. DNA of the CDR3: TGTGCCAGCAGCGGGGGACTAGCGGACTACGAGCAGTACTTC. This translates into CASSGGLADYEQYF. The V gene is TRBV5-4, the J gene TRBJ2-7, with 11 bases fitting TRBD2. J was trimmed by 3 bases and V by 4 bases; bases with no gene match: 3. The length of the CDR3 is 14 residues. Germline-derived CDR1 and CDR2 are SGHNT and YYREEE (reference sequence).

This clonotype was picked up many times. The rearrangement links TRBV7-8 to TRBJ2-7; possibly TRBD1 for D (6 bases). The germline V gene has CDR1 SGHVS and CDR2 FQNEAQ. The CDR3 has 12 residues. V lost 3 bases and J lost 4, with 7 bases in between. The DNA for the CDR3 is TGTGCCAGCAGCTTCAGGGGATACGAGCAGTACTTC. Its translation is CASSFRGYEQYF.

This clonotype was seen more than once but under ten times. The V and J genes are TRBV7-2 and TRBJ2-5; no clear D gene. The germline gives CDR1 SGHTA, CDR2 FQGNSA. The CDR3 loop spans 14 amino acids. V was shortened by 2 bases and J by 5 bases, with 12 bases between the two germline ends. The chain's CDR3 is CASSLRWRRETQYF. The CDR3 DNA follows: TGTGCCAGCAGCTTAAGATGGCGCCGGGAGACCCAGTACTTC.

Many counts were recorded for this clonotype. V is TRBV7-2 and J is TRBJ2-5; the match to TRBD1 covers 7 bases. Losses at the gene ends were 4 bases for V and 2 bases for J; bases not matched to a gene: 7. The CDR3 loop spans 15 amino acids. Germline CDR1 is SGHTA and CDR2 is FQGNSA. The CDR3 region is CASSSRDRLQETQYF. The DNA for the CDR3 is TGTGCCAGCAGCTCCCGGGACAGACTACAAGAGACCCAGTACTTC.

The chain carries TRBV12-3 or TRBV12-4 and TRBJ1-2, with D maybe TRBD1 (5 bases). V lost 2 bases and J lost 4, with 8 bases in between. The CDR3 extends over 13 amino acids. CDR3 DNA sequence: TGTGCCAGCAGTTTACGGGGCGCCTATGGCTACACCTTC. Translated, it gives CASSLRGAYGYTF.

The chain couples TRBV7-2 to TRBJ2-3; D perhaps matches TRBD2 (6 bases). Trimming cost V 3 bases and J 2 bases, with 12 bases left between them. CDR1 SGHTA and CDR2 FQGNSA come from the germline V gene. The CDR3 is made up of 15 amino acids. The CDR3 reads CASSFGGLATDTQYF. The CDR3 DNA reads as TGTGCCAGCAGCTTTGGAGGGTTGGCCACAGATACGCAGTATTTT.

This clonotype appeared a few times. The chain has TRBV7-8 and TRBJ1-6; D possibly corresponds to TRBD1 (5 bases). Germline CDR1 and CDR2: SGHVS and FQNEAQ. The V end was cut by 5 bases, the J end by 7 bases, with 15 bases between. This CDR3 contains 15 residues. CDR3 region: CASSPPAGLNSPLHF. CDR3 in DNA: TGTGCCAGCAGCCCGCCGGCAGGGTTGAATTCACCCCTCCACTTT. Using reference TRBV7-8 and TRBJ1-6 for the parts outside the CDR3, the full variable domain is GAGVSQSPRYKVAKRGQDVALRCDPISGHVSLFWYQQALGQGPEFLTYFQNEAQLDKSGLPSDRFFAERPEGSVSTLKIQRTQQEDSAVYLCASSPPAGLNSPLHFGNGTRLTVT.

The DNA for the CDR3 is TGTGCCAGCAGCCCGGGACCTCCCGGAGAGACCCAGTACTTC. This codes for CASSPGPPGETQYF. V is TRBV2 and J is TRBJ2-5; D may correspond to TRBD1 or TRBD2 (5 bases each). V was cut by 6 bases and J by 4 bases, with 15 bases left in between. Germline-derived CDR1 and CDR2 are SNHLY and FYNNEI. The CDR3 loop spans 14 amino acids.

This rearrangement joins TRBV11-3 to TRBJ1-1; no definite D call. The V and J ends lost 1 base and 8 bases respectively, with 17 bases between them. There are 15 residues in the CDR3. Per the germline V gene, CDR1 is SGHNT and CDR2 is YENEEA. The DNA of the CDR3 is TGTGCCAGCAGCTTAGGAGGCAGGTCCTTGGGAGAAGCTTTCTTT. It yields the protein CASSLGGRSLGEAFF.

This clonotype was seen repeatedly, ten times or more. V is TRBV7-2 and J is TRBJ2-5; TRBD1 matches 8 bases. V was pared by 0 bases and J by 4 bases, with 10 bases of the junction left unmatched. Germline V gene lookup returns CDR1 SGHTA and CDR2 FQGNSA. The CDR3 sequence is 17 residues long. For the CDR3, the DNA is TGTGCCAGCAGCTTAGCGACAGGGGCCTTTCAAGTAGAGACCCAGTACTTC. This sequence encodes CASSLATGAFQVETQYF. Supplemented by reference TRBV7-2 and TRBJ2-5, the full variable domain reads GAGVSQSPSNKVTEKGKDVELRCDPISGHTALYWYRQSLGQGLEFLIYFQGNSAPDKSGLPSDRFSAERTGGSVSTLTIQRTQQEDSAVYLCASSLATGAFQVETQYFGPGTRLLVL.

This clonotype turned up a few times. V usage is TRBV4-1 and J usage is TRBJ1-2, with unresolved D. V was pared by 0 bases and J by 8 bases, with 16 bases between. Germline CDR1 MGHRA, CDR2 YSYEKL. The CDR3 totals 15 residues. In DNA, the CDR3 is TGCGCCAGCAGCCAAGATATGGCGGGCCTATTAGGCTACACCTTC. It yields the protein CASSQDMAGLLGYTF.

The chain combines TRBV7-2 with TRBJ2-5; 10 bases are a match to TRBD1. The ends lost 1 base at V and 5 bases at J; junction bases unmatched: 16. The CDR3 sequence is 19 residues long. From germline, CDR1 is SGHTA and CDR2 FQGNSA. CDR3 DNA sequence: TGTGCCAGCAGCTTAGAATTCACTCCGGGACAGGGGATTGCCGAGACCCAGTACTTC. Translation: CASSLEFTPGQGIAETQYF.

This clonotype showed up many times. The genes are TRBV7-9 and TRBJ1-1; 9 bases fit TRBD1. This CDR3 contains 14 residues. The J segment lost 6 bases and the V segment lost 1 base, leaving 3 bases of the junction unmatched. The germline CDR1 and CDR2 sequences are SEHNR and FQNEAQ (reference sequence). The CDR3 DNA reads TGTGCCAGCAGCTTAGTAAACAGGGGGCCTGAAGCTTTCTTT. This translates into CASSLVNRGPEAFF.

In this sample, this clonotype turned up a few times. This rearrangement joins TRBV6-6 to TRBJ2-4; the D gene is possibly TRBD2 (5 bases). V lost 2 bases and J 7 bases, leaving 24 bases between the germline ends. This CDR3 has 18 amino acids. The germline CDR1 and CDR2 sequences are MNHNY and SVGAGI (reference sequence). The chain's CDR3 is CASSYPRPWRSKYNIQYF. In nucleotides, the CDR3 is TGTGCCAGCAGTTACCCCCGACCGTGGAGGAGTAAATATAACATTCAGTACTTC.

This clonotype was picked up a small number of times. The rearrangement links TRBV7-2 to TRBJ2-1; TRBD1 might be the D (6 bases). The ends were cut back, 1 base at V and 0 bases at J, with 10 bases in the middle. This CDR3 is 16 amino acids long. Germline CDR1 SGHTA, CDR2 FQGNSA. CDR3 DNA: TGTGCCAGCAGCTTAGTGTCAGGGGCCTCCTACAATGAGCAGTTCTTC. As protein: CASSLVSGASYNEQFF.

The V and J genes are TRBV7-8 and TRBJ2-5; D gene ambiguous. Per the germline V gene, CDR1 is SGHVS and CDR2 is FQNEAQ. V shed 3 bases and J shed 0 bases, with 11 bases lying between them. This CDR3 has 15 residues. DNA of the CDR3: TGTGCCAGCAGCTTCATTCCAGTGTACCAAGAGACCCAGTACTTC. Its protein is CASSFIPVYQETQYF.

The V and J genes are TRBV7-9 and TRBJ2-3; TRBD2 agrees at 11 bases. Per germline, CDR1 SEHNR and CDR2 FQNEAQ (reference sequence). This CDR3 region has 15 residues. J lost 3 bases, V lost 8 bases, and 7 bases had no gene match. The CDR3 is CASGTGTSGTDTQYF. DNA of the CDR3: TGTGCCAGCGGGACCGGGACTAGCGGTACAGATACGCAGTATTTT.

The sample holds one count of this clonotype. The chain joins TRBV19 to TRBJ1-5; the D is unclear. CDR3 length: 15 residues. Trimming took 0 bases from V and 6 from J, leaving 12 bases between them. Germline V CDR1 and CDR2: LNHDA, SQIVND (reference sequence). This chain's CDR3 is CASSIDPGPGQPQHF. The CDR3, as DNA: TGTGCCAGTAGTATAGATCCCGGGCCCGGTCAGCCCCAGCATTTT. The full variable domain, in which reference TRBV19 and TRBJ1-5 provide the parts outside the CDR3, is DGGITQSPKYLFRKEGQNVTLSCEQNLNHDAMYWYRQDPGQGLRLIYYSQIVNDFQKGDIAEGYSVSREKKESFPLTVTSAQKNPTAFYLCASSIDPGPGQPQHFGDGTRLSIL.